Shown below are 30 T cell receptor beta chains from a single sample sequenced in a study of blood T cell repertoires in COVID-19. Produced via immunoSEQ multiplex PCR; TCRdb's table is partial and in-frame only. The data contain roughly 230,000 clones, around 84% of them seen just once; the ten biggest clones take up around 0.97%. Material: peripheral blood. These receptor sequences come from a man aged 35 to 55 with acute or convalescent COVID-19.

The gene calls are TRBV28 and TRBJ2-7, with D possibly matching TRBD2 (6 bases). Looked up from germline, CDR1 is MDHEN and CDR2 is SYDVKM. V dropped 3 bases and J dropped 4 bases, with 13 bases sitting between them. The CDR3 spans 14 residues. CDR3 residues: CASSLAGPIYEQYF. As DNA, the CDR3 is TGTGCCAGCAGTTTGGCGGGGCCGATATACGAGCAGTACTTC.

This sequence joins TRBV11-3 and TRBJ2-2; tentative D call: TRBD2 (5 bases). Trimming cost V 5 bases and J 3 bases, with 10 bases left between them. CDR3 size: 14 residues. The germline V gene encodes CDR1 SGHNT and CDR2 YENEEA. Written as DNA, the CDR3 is TGTGCCAGCAGCCCCGAGGAGGACACCGGGGAGCTGTTTTTT. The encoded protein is CASSPEEDTGELFF.

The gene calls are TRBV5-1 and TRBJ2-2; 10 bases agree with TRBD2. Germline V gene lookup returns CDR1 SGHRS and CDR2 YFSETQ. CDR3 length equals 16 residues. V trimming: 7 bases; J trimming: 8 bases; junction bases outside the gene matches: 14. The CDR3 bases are TGCGCCAGCTGCTCCGGGACTAGCGTACCTGCAGGGGAGCTGTTTTTT. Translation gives CASCSGTSVPAGELFF.

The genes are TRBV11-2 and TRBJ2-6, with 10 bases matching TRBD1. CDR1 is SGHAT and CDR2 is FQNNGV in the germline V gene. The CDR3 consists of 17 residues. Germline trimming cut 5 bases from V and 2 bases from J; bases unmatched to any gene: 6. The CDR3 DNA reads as TGTGCCAGCAGCACCGACAGGGGGCGTGCTGGGGCCAACGTCCTGACTTTC. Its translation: CASSTDRGRAGANVLTF.

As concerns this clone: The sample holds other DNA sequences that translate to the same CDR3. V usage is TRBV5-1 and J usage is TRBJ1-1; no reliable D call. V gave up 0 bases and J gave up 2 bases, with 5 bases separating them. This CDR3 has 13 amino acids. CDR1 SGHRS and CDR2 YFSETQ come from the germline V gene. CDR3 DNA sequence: TGCGCCAGCAGCTTGGCCGTCAACACTGAAGCTTTCTTT. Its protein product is CASSLAVNTEAFF.

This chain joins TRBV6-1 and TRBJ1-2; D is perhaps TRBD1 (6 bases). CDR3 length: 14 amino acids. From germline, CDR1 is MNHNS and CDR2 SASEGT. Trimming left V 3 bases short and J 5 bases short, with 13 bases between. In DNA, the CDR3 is TGTGCCAGCAGTGAGTCACAGGGTAATTATGGCTACACCTTC. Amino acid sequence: CASSESQGNYGYTF.

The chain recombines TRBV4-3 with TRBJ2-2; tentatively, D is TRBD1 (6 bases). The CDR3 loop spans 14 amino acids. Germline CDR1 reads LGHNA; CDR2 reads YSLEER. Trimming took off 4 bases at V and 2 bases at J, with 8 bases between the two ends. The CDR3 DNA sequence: TGCGCCAGCAGCCGGGACACCAACACCGGGGAGCTGTTTTTT. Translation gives CASSRDTNTGELFF.

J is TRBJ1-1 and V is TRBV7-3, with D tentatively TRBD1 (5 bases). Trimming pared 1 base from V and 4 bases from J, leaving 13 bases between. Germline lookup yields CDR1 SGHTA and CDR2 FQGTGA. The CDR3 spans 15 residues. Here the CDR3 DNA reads TGTGCCAGCAGCTTAAGGTTGGGGCAAAGCACTGAAGCTTTCTTT. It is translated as CASSLRLGQSTEAFF.

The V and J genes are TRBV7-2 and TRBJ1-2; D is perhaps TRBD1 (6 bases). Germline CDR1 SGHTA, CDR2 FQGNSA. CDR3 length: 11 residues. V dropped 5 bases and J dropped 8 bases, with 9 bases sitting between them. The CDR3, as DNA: TGTGCCAGCAGCGCGGGGGGCGGCTACACCTTC. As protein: CASSAGGGYTF.

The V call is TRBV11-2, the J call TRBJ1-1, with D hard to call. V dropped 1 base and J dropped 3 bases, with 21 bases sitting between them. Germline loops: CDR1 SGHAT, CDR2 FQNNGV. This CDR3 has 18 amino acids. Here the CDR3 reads CASSLAGVRGLTHTEAFF. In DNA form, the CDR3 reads TGTGCCAGCAGCTTAGCGGGTGTGCGGGGTCTTACCCACACTGAAGCTTTCTTT.

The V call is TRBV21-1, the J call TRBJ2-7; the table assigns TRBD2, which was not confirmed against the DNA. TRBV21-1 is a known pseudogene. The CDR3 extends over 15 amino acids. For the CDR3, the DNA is TGTGCCAGCAGCAAAGCGGAGCTTACCTACTACGAGCAGTACTTC. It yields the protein CASSKAELTYYEQYF.

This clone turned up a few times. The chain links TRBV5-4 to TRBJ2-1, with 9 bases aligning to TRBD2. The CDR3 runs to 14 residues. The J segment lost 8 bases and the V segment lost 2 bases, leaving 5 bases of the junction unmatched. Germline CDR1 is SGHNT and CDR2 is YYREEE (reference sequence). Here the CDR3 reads CASSLKRGDDEQFF. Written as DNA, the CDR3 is TGTGCCAGCAGCTTAAAGCGGGGGGATGATGAGCAGTTCTTC.

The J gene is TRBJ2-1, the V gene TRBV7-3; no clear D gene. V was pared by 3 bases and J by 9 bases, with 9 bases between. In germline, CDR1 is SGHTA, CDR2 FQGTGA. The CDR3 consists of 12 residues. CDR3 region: CASSLDSGEQFF. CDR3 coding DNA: TGTGCCAGCAGCTTGGATTCGGGTGAGCAGTTCTTC.

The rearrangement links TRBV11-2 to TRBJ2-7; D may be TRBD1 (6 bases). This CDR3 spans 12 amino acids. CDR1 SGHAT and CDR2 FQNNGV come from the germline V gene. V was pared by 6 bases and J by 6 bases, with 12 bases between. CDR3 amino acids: CASSPQGSEQYF. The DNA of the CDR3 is TGTGCCAGCAGTCCACAGGGATCCGAGCAGTACTTC.

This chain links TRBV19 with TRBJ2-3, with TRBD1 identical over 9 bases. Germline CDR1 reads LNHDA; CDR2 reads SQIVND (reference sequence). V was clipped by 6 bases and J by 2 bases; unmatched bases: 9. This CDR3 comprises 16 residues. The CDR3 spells CASRGTGGPSTDTQYF. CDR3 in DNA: TGTGCCAGTAGGGGTACAGGGGGCCCCTCCACAGATACGCAGTATTTT.

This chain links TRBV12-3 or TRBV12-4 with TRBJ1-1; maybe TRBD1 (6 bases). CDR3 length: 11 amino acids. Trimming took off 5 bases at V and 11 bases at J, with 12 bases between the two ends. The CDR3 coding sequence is TGTGCCAGCAGTGAACAGGGTGGGGCTTTCTTT. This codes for CASSEQGGAFF.

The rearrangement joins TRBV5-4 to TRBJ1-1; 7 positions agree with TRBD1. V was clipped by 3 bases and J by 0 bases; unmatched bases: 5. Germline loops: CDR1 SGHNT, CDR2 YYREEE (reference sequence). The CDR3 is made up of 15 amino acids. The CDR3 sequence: CASSSARGMNTEAFF. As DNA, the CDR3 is TGTGCCAGCAGCTCCGCCAGGGGGATGAACACTGAAGCTTTCTTT.

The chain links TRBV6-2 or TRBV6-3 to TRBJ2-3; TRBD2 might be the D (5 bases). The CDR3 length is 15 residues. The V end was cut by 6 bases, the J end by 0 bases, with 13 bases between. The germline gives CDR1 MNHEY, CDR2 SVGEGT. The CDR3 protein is CASSDLPGSTDTQYF. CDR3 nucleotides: TGTGCCAGCAGCGACCTCCCGGGGAGCACAGATACGCAGTATTTT.

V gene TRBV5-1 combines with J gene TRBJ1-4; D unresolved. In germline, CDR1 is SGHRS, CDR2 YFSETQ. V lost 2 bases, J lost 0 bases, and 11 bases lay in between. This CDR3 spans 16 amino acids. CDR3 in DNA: TGCGCCAGCAGCTTAATTCGAGCCACAACTAATGAAAAACTGTTTTTT. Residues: CASSLIRATTNEKLFF. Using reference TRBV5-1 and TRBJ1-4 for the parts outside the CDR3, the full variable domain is KAGVTQTPRYLIKTRGQQVTLSCSPISGHRSVSWYQQTPGQGLQFLFEYFSETQRNKGNFPGRFSGRQFSNSRSEMNVSTLELGDSALYLCASSLIRATTNEKLFFGSGTQLSVL.

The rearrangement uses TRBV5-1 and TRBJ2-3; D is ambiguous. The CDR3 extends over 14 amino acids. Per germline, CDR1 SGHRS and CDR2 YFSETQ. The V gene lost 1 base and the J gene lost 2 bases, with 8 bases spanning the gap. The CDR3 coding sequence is TGCGCCAGCAGCTTGAGTCCGGTCACAGATACGCAGTATTTT. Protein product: CASSLSPVTDTQYF.

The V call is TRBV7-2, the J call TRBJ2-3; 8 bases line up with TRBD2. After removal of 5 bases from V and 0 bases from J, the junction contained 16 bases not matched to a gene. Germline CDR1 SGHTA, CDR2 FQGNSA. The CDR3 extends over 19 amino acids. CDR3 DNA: TGTGCCAGCAGCCACCGGGGTAGCGGGGCTCCCACTAGCACAGATACGCAGTATTTT. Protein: CASSHRGSGAPTSTDTQYF.

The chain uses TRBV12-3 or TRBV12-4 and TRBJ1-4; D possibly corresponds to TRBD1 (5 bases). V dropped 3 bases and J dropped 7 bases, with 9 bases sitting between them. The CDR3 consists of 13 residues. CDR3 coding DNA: TGTGCCAGCAGTTTGCAGCAGGGTGAAAAACTGTTTTTT. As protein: CASSLQQGEKLFF.

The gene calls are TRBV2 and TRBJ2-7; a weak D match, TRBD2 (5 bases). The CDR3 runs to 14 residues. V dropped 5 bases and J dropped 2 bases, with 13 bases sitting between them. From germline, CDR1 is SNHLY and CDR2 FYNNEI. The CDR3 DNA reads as TGTGCCAGCAGTAGACGGACTGAGACCTACGAGCAGTACTTC. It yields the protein CASSRRTETYEQYF.

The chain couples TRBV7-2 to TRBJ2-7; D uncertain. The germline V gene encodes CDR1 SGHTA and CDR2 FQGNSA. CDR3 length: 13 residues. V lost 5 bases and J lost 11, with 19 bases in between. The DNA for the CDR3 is TGTGCCAGCAGCAACCCCCCCGCGTCCCTAAAGTACTTC. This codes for CASSNPPASLKYF.

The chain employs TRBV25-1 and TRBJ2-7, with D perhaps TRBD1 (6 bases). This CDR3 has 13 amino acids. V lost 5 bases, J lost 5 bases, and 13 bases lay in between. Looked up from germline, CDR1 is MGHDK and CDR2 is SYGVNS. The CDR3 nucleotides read TGTGCCAGCAGTTCTGCAGGGGTTGACGAGCAGTACTTC. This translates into CASSSAGVDEQYF.

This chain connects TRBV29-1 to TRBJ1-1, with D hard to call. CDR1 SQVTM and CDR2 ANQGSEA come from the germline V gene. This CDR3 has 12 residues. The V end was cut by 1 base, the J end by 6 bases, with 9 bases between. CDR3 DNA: TGCAGCGTTGAAGCGGGGTTGTCTGAAGCTTTCTTT. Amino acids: CSVEAGLSEAFF.

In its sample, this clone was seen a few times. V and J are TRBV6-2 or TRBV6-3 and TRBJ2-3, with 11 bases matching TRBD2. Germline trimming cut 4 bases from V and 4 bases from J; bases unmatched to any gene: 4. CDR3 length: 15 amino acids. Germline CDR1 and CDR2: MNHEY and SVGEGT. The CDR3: CASSFSGGAPDTQYF. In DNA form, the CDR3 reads TGTGCCAGCAGTTTTAGCGGGGGGGCCCCAGATACGCAGTATTTT.

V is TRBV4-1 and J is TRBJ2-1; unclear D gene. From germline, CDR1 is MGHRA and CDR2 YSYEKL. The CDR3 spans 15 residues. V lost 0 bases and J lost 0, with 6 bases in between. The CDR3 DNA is TGCGCCAGCAGCCAAGACCCTAGCTCCTACAATGAGCAGTTCTTC. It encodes CASSQDPSSYNEQFF.

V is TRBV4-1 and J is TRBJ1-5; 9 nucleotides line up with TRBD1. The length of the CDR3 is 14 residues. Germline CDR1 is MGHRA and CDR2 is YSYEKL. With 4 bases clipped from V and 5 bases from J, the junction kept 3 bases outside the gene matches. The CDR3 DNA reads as TGCGCCAGCAGCCTCACAGGGGGCTATCAGCCCCAGCATTTT. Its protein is CASSLTGGYQPQHF.

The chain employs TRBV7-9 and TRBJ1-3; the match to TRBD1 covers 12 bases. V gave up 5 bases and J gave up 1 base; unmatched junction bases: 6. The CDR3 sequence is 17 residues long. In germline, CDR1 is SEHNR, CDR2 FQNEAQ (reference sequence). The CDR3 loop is CASSQGQGASSGNTIYF. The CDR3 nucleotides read TGTGCCAGCAGCCAGGGACAGGGGGCGAGTTCTGGAAACACCATATATTTT.